The rows below give T cell receptor beta chains drawn from one sample of a study of blood T cell repertoires in COVID-19. This table comes from immunoSEQ multiplex PCR, and its TCRdb copy is limited to in-frame clones, with some not included. The table has roughly 86,000 clones, about nine tenths seen once. The sequenced sample consisted of peripheral blood. All receptors derive from a woman between 50 and 59 years old in a cohort sampled during active COVID-19. CDR3s include the opening cysteine and the closing phenylalanine or tryptophan. The D gene is left open where the match is weak. Clone size is stated in some rows and not others, as once, few, many or a class when expanded.

>TRBD1|NA|TRBV27|TRBJ2-7
TGTGCCAGCAGTCCTTGGGACAGCCAAAAGTTCTACGAGCAGTACTTC
CASSPWDSQKFYEQYF
>TRBD2|once|TRBV5-4|TRBJ2-3
TGTGCCAGCAGCCCCCGGGAGGGACCAGATACGCAGTATTTT
CASSPREGPDTQYF
>TRBD1|few|TRBV27|TRBJ1-5
TGTGCCAGCAGTTTTTCAGGGGGTGCTCGCAATCAGCCCCAGCATTTT
CASSFSGGARNQPQHF
>NA|once|TRBV15|TRBJ2-7
TGTGCCACCAGCAGCCACCCTCCCAACACCTACGAGCAGTACTTC
CATSSHPPNTYEQYF
>TRBD2|NA|TRBV9|TRBJ2-2
TGTGCCAGCAGCGTTTTAGCGGGGGGGCGATCCGGGGAGCTGTTTTTT
CASSVLAGGRSGELFF
>TRBD1|few|TRBV6-1|TRBJ1-5
TGTGCCAGCAGTGAAGGGGCAGGGGGACATCAGCCCCAGCATTTT
CASSEGAGGHQPQHF
>TRBD2|NA|TRBV25-1|TRBJ2-7
TGTGCCAGCAGTGATCCCCCCGGACTAGCGGGAGGGTACGAGCAGTACTTC
CASSDPPGLAGGYEQYF
>NA|NA|TRBV9|TRBJ1-4
TGTGCCAGCAGCGTAGATTCTACTGGGTCTATAGGGGGTGAAAAACTGTTTTTT
CASSVDSTGSIGGEKLFF
>NA|few|TRBV18|TRBJ1-3
TGTGCCAGCTCACCCCGAGGGTCTGGAAACACCATATATTTT
CASSPRGSGNTIYF
>NA|NA|TRBV7-3|TRBJ2-1
TGTGCCAGCAGCTTAGGTCTAGCCAGTTACAATGAGCAGTTCTTC
CASSLGLASYNEQFF
>NA|NA|TRBV29-1|TRBJ1-1
TGCAGCGTTGAGGAGACCAGGAACACTGAAGCTTTCTTT
CSVEETRNTEAFF
>NA|NA|TRBV7-2|TRBJ2-7
TGTGCCAGCAGCTTAGGCGGGTCCAGCTCCTACGAGCAGTACTTC
CASSLGGSSSYEQYF
>NA|NA|TRBV19|TRBJ2-1
TGTGCCAGCCCCGACCCCAGAGGATACAATGAGCAGTTCTTC
CASPDPRGYNEQFF
>TRBD1|NA|TRBV6-5|TRBJ2-7
TGTGCCAGCAGTTTACAGGGGGACGGAGGGTACGAGCAGTACTTC
CASSLQGDGGYEQYF
>NA|NA|TRBV6-5|TRBJ2-1
TGTGCCAGCAGGTGGGACATTAACAATGAGCAGTTCTTC
CASRWDINNEQFF
>NA|NA|TRBV7-8|TRBJ2-7
TGTGCCAGCAGCCCGACCACAGGGTCTGGCGAGCAGTACTTC
CASSPTTGSGEQYF
>TRBD1|NA|TRBV7-9|TRBJ1-2
TGTGCCAGCAGCGGACAGGGGGGATTCTATGGCTACACCTTC
CASSGQGGFYGYTF
>TRBD2|NA|TRBV5-1|TRBJ2-4
TGCGCCAGCAGCGTGGTAGCGGGGAATGCCATTCAGTACTTC
CASSVVAGNAIQYF
>NA|NA|TRBV27|TRBJ1-3
TGTGCCAGCAGTTTATCAGCAGGGGCGGGAAACACCATATATTTT
CASSLSAGAGNTIYF
>NA|NA|TRBV11-2|TRBJ2-1
TGTGCCAGCAGCTTTGGGGCGGACTCCTACAATGAGCAGTTCTTC
CASSFGADSYNEQFF
>NA|NA|TRBV7-9|TRBJ1-2
TGTGCCAGCAGCTTACGGGACTATGGCTACACCTTC
CASSLRDYGYTF
>TRBD1|NA|TRBV3-1/TRBV3-2|TRBJ1-1
TGTGCCAGCAGCCAAGATTTGGCAGGGGGCACTGAAGCTTTCTTT
CASSQDLAGGTEAFF
>TRBD2|NA|TRBV6-2/TRBV6-3|TRBJ2-1
TGTGCCAGCAGTTACGCTAGCGGGGGAAACAATGAGCAGTTCTTC
CASSYASGGNNEQFF
>NA|NA|TRBV7-3|TRBJ2-7
TGTGCCAGCAGCCCCAATCCCCCTAACGAGCAGTACTTC
CASSPNPPNEQYF
>TRBD1|NA|TRBV10-3|TRBJ2-7
TGTGCCATCAGTGATCCGGGACAGGGGTACTACGAGCAGTACTTC
CAISDPGQGYYEQYF
>TRBD1|once|TRBV6-1|TRBJ2-1
TGTGCCAGCAGTGATAGGGGACAGTACAATGAGCAGTTCTTC
CASSDRGQYNEQFF
>NA|NA|TRBV6-2/TRBV6-3|TRBJ1-2
TGTGCCAGCAGTCACCCGCAGGGTGGTGGCTACACCTTC
CASSHPQGGGYTF
>NA|NA|TRBV7-2|TRBJ2-1
TGTGCCAGCAGCACCACCGCGAGTAACTACAATGAGCAGTTCTTC
CASSTTASNYNEQFF